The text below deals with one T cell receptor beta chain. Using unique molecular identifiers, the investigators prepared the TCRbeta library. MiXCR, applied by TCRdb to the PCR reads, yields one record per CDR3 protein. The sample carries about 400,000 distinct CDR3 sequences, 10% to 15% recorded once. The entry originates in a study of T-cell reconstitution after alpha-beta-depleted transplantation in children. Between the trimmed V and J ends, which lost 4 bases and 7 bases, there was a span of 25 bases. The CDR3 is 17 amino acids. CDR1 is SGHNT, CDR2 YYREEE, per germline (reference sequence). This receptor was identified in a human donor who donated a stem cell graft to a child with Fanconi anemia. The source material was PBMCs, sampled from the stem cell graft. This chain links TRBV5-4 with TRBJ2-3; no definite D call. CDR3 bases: TGTGCCAGCAGCGACCAACCTAGGGATCGAGCGCTAAATACGCAGTATTTT. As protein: CASSDQPRDRALNTQYF.